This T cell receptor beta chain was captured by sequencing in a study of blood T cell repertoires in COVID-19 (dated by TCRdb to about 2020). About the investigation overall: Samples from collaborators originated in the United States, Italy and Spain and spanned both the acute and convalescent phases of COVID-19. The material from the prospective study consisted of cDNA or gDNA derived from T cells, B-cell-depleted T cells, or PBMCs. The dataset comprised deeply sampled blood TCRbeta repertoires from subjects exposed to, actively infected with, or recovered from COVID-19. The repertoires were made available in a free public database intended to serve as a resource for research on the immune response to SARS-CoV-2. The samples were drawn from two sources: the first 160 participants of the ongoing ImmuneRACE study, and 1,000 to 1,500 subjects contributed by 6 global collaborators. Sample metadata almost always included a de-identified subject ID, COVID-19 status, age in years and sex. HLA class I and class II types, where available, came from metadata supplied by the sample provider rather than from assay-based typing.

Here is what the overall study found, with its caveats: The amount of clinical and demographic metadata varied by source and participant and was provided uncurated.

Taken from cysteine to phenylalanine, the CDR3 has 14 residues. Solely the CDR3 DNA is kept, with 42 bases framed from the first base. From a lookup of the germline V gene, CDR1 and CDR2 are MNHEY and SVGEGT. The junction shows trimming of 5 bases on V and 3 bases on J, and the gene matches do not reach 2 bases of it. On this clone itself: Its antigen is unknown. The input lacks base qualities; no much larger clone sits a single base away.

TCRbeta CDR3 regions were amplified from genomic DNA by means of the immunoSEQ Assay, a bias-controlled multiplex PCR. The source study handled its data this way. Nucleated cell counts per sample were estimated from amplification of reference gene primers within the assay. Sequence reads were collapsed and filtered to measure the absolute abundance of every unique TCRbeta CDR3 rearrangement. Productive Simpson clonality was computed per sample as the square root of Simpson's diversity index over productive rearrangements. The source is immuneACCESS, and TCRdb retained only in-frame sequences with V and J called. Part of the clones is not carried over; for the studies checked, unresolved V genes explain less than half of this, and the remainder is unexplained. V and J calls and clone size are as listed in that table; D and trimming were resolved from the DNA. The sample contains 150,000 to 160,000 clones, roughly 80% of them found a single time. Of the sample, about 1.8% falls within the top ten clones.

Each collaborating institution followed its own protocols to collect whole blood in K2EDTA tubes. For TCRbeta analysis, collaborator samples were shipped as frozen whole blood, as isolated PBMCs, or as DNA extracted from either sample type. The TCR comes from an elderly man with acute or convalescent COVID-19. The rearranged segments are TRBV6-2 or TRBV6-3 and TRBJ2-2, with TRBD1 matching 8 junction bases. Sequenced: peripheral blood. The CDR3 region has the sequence CASSGTGYTGELFF. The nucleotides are TGTGCCAGCAGTGGGACAGGTTACACCGGGGAGCTGTTTTTT.